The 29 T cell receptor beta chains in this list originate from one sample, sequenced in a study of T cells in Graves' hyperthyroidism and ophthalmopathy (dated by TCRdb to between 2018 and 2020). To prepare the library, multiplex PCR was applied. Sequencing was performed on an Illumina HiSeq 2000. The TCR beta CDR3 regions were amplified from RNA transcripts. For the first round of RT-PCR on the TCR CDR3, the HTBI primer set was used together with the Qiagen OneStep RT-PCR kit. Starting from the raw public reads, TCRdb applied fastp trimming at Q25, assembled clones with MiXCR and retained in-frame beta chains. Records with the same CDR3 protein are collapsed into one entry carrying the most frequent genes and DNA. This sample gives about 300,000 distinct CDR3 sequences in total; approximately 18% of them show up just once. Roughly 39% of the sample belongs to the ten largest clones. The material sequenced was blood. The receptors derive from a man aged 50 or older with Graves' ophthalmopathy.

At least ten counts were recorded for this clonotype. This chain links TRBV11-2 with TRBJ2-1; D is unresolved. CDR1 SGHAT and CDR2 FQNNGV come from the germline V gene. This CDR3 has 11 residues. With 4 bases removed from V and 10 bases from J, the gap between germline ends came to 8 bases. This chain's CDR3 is CASSSAWEQFF. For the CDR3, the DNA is TGTGCCAGCAGCTCGGCGTGGGAGCAGTTCTTC.

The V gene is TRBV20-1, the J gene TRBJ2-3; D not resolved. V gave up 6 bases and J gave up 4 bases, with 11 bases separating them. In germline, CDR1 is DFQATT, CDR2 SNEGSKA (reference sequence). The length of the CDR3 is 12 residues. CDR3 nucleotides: TGCAGTGCCCGTATAATTTCAGATACGCAGTATTTT. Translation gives CSARIISDTQYF.

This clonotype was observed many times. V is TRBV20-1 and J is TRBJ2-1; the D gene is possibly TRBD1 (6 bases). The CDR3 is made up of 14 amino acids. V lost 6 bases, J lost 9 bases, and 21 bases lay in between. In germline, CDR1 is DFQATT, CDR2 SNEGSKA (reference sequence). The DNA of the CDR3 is TGCAGTGCCTCACAGGGCTCTTTAGAAGGTGAGCAGTTCTTC. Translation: CSASQGSLEGEQFF.

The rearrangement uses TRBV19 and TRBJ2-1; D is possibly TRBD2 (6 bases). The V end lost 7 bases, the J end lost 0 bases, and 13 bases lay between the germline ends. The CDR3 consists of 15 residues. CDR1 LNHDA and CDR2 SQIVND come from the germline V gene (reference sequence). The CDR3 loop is CASMGGSGSYNEQFF. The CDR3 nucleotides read TGTGCCAGTATGGGGGGATCGGGCTCCTACAATGAGCAGTTCTTC.

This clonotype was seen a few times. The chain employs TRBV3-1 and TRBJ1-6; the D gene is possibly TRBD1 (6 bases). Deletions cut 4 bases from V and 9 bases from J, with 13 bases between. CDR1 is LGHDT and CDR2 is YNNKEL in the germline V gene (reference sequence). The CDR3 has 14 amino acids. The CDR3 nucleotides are TGTGCCAGCAGCCCAAAGGACAGCCGTTCACCCCTCCACTTT. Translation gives CASSPKDSRSPLHF. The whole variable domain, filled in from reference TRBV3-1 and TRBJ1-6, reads DTAVSQTPKYLVTQMGNDKSIKCEQNLGHDTMYWYKQDSKKFLKIMFSYNNKELIINETVPNRFSPKSPDKAHLNLHINSLELGDSAVYFCASSPKDSRSPLHFGNGTRLTVT.

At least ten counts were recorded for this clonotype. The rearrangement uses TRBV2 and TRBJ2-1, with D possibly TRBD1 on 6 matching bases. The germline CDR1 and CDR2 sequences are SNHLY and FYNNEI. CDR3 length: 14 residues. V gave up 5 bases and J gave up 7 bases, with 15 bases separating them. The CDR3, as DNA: TGTGCCAGCAGTCCCCGGACAGCAACGAATGAGCAGTTCTTC. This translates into CASSPRTATNEQFF.

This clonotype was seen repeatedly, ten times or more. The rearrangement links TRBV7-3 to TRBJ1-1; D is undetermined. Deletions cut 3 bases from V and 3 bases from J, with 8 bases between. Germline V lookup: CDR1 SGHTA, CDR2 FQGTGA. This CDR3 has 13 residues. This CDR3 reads CASSLKWDTEAFF. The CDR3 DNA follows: TGTGCCAGCAGCTTGAAATGGGACACTGAAGCTTTCTTT.

The CDR3 bases are TGTGCCAGCAGCCAAGCGGGCAATCGGGAGACCCAGTACTTC. Its protein product is CASSQAGNRETQYF. This chain connects TRBV3-1 to TRBJ2-5, with D unclear. The CDR3 loop spans 14 amino acids. Deletions cut 1 base from V and 5 bases from J, with 11 bases between. From germline, CDR1 is LGHDT and CDR2 YNNKEL (reference sequence).

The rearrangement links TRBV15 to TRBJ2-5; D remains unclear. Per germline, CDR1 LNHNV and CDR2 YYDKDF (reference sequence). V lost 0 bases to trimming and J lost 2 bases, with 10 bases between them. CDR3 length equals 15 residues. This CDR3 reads CATSRDRANQETQYF. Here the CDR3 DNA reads TGTGCCACCAGCAGAGATCGGGCGAATCAAGAGACCCAGTACTTC.

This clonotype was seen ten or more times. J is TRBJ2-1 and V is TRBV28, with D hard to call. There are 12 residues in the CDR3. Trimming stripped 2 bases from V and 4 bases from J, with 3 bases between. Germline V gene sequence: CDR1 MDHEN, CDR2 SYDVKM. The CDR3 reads CASSLLYNEQFF. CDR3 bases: TGTGCCAGCAGTTTACTATACAATGAGCAGTTCTTC.

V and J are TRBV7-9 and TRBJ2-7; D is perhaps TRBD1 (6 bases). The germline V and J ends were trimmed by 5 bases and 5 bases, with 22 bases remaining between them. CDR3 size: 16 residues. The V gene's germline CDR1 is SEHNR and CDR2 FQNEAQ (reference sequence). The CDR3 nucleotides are TGTGCCAGCAGCAGGGGCGGTTGGGGGCTGAGCAACGAGCAGTACTTC. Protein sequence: CASSRGGWGLSNEQYF.

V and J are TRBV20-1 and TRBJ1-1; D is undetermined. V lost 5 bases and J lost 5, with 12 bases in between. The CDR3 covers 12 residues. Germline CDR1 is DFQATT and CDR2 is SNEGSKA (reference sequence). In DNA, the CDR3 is TGCAGTGCTGGGTTCCTAGCGACTGAAGCTTTCTTT. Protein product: CSAGFLATEAFF.

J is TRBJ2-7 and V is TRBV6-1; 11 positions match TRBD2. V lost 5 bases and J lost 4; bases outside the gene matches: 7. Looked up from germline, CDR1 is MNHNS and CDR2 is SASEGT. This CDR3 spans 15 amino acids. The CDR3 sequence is CASSTIAGGSYEQYF. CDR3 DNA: TGTGCCAGCAGTACCATAGCGGGAGGGTCGTACGAGCAGTACTTC.

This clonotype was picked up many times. The CDR3 region has the DNA TGTGCCAGCAGCCCAGGGAAGGCCTTTTCCTACGAGCAGTACTTC. Its translation is CASSPGKAFSYEQYF. This chain links TRBV7-2 with TRBJ2-7; D perhaps matches TRBD1 (5 bases). Germline loops: CDR1 SGHTA, CDR2 FQGNSA. The CDR3 is made up of 15 amino acids. The V gene lost 5 bases and the J gene lost 1 base, with 15 bases spanning the gap.

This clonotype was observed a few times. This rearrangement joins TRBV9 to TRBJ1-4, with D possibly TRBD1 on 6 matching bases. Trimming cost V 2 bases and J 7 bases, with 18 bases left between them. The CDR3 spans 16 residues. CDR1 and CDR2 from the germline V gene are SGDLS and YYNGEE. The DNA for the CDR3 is TGTGCCAGCAGCGTGGGAACAGGGACGGCGGGTGAAAAACTGTTTTTT. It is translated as CASSVGTGTAGEKLFF.

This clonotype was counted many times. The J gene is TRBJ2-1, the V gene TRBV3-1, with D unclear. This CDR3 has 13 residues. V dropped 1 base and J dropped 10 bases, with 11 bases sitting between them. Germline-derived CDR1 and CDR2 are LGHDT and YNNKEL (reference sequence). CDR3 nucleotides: TGTGCCAGCAGCCAAGCGCAACTCGGGGAGCAGTTCTTC. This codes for CASSQAQLGEQFF.

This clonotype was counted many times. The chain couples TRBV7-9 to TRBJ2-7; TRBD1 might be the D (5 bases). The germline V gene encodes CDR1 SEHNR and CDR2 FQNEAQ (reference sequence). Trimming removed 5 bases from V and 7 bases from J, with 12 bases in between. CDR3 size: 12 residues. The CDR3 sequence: CASSPPGPEQYF. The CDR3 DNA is TGTGCCAGCAGCCCACCAGGGCCAGAGCAGTACTTC.

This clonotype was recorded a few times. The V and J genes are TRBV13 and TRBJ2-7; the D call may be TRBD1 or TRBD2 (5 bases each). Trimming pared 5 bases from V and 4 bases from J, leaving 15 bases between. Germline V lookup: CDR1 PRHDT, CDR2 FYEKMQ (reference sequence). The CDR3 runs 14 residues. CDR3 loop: CASSLRDRQYEQYF. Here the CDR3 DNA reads TGTGCCAGCAGCCTCCGGGACCGCCAATACGAGCAGTACTTC.

CDR3 in amino acids: CASSIVHRSGTDTQYF. The CDR3 region has the DNA TGTGCCAGTAGTATAGTTCATCGATCGGGCACAGATACGCAGTATTTT. The V gene is TRBV19, the J gene TRBJ2-3; D is uncertain. Germline loops: CDR1 LNHDA, CDR2 SQIVND (reference sequence). The CDR3 consists of 16 residues. V lost 1 base and J 1 base, leaving 12 bases between the germline ends.

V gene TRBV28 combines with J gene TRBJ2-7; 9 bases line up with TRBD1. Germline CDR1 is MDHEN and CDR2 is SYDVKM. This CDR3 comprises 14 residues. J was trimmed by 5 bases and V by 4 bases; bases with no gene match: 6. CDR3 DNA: TGTGCCAGCAGTTCGACAGGGGGAGTCCACGAGCAGTACTTC. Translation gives CASSSTGGVHEQYF.

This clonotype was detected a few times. CDR3 region: CASSKERLVHEQYF. The CDR3 nucleotides read TGTGCCAGCAGCAAAGAAAGGTTGGTCCACGAGCAGTACTTC. The rearrangement links TRBV7-8 to TRBJ2-7; D not certain. Trimming took off 5 bases at V and 5 bases at J, with 16 bases between the two ends. The V gene's germline CDR1 is SGHVS and CDR2 FQNEAQ. This CDR3 has 14 amino acids.

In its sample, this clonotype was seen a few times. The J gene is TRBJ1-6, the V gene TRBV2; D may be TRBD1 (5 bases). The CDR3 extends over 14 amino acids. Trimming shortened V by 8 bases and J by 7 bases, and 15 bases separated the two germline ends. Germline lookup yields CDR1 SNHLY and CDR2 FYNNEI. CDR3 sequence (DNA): TGTGCCAGCCGCCCTCGGGGGAAGAATTCACCCCTCCACTTT. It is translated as CASRPRGKNSPLHF.

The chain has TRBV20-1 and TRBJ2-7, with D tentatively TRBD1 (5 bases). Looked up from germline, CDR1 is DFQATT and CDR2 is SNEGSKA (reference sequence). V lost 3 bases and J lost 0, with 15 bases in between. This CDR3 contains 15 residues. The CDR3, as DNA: TGCAGTGCTAGCCCCCTTGACAGTTCCTCCTACGAGCAGTACTTC. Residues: CSASPLDSSSYEQYF.

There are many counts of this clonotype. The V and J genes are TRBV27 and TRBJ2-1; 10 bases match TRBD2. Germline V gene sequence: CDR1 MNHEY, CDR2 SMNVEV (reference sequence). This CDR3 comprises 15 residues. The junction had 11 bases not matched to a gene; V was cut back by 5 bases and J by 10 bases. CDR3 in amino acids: CASSPLPGLAIEQFF. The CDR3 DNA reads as TGTGCCAGCAGTCCTCTGCCGGGACTAGCGATCGAGCAGTTCTTC.

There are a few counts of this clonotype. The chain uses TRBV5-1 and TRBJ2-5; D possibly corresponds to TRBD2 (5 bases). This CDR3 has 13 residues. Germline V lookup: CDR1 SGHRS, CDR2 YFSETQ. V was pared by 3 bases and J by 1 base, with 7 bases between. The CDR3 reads CASSSEGQETQYF. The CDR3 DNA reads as TGCGCCAGCAGCTCAGAGGGCCAAGAGACCCAGTACTTC.

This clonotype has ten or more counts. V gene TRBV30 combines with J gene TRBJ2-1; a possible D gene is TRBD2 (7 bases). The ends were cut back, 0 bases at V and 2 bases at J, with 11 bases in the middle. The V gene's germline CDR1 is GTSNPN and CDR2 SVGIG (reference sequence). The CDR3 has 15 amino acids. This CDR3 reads CAWSVMRGPYNEQFF. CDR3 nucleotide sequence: TGTGCCTGGAGTGTTATGCGGGGGCCCTACAATGAGCAGTTCTTC.

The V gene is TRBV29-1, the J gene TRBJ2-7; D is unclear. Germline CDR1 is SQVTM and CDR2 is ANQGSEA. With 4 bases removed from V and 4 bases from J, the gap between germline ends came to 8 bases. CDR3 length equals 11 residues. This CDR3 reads CSVGIGYEQYF. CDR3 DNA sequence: TGCAGCGTTGGGATCGGGTACGAGCAGTACTTC.

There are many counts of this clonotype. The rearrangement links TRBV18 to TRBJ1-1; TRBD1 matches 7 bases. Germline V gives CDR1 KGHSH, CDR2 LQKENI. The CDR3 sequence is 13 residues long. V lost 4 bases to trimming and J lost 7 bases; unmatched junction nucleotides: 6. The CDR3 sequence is CASSRDRANEAFF. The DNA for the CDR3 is TGTGCCAGCTCACGTGACAGGGCCAATGAAGCTTTCTTT.

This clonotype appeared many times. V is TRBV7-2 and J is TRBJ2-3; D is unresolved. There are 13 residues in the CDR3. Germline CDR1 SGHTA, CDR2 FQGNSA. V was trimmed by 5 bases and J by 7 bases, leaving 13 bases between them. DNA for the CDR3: TGTGCCAGCAGCCGCGGACCGTCGAATACGCAGTATTTT. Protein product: CASSRGPSNTQYF.